A single TCR beta chain is shown here with its context. Its antigen remains unknown. The Oncomine TCR Beta short-read assay was applied to DNA of cultured CD4+ T cells. TCRdb analysed the PCR reads with MiXCR anew, one entry per CDR3 protein. The data contain around 19,000 distinct CDR3 sequences, roughly 40% of them singletons. The data are from a study of vaccination and CD4 T cells after COVID-19. Study information: The post-COVID samples were taken a median roughly 94 days after diagnosis, anywhere from 35 to 161.

In germline, CDR1 is KGHDR, CDR2 SFDVKD. Deletions cut 3 bases from V and 4 bases from J, with 9 bases between. This CDR3 has 13 residues. Specified treatment: roughly 10-day PBMC culture with coronavirus spike peptide pools or control peptides (ViraFEST assay). The source of this sequence is a human donor who received a COVID-19 vaccine. The genes are TRBV24-1 and TRBJ2-7; weak D call: TRBD2 (6 bases). The source was CD4+ T cells from blood, cultured in vitro, collected before SARS-CoV-2 vaccination. The CDR3 here is CATSDLGGYEQYF. Here the CDR3 DNA reads TGTGCCACCAGTGATCTGGGGGGATACGAGCAGTACTTC.